This T cell receptor beta chain is drawn from a study of human T cells and chemical hapten exposure (dated by TCRdb to about 2021). Regarding the research as a whole: For sensitization, 2% DPC in acetone was applied to a roughly 2 cm by roughly 2 cm area of upper inner arm skin. Patients additionally received weekly therapeutic DPC doses to the scalp throughout the roughly 24-week study period. Patch tests used Finn chambers with 0.01% DPC on the upper back, scored after 6 days by International Contact Dermatitis Research Group standards. The mostly female patient cohort included alopecia areata with under or over 50% scalp involvement, alopecia totalis and alopecia universalis. The libraries were sequenced as a pool, and the TCR yield per sample differed mostly because of small variations in library volumes within the pool. In alopecia patients, the study followed how the peripheral blood TCR repertoire changed in vivo over primary and secondary sensitization to diphenylcyclopropenone (DPC), a hapten. Blood samples were taken from patients before sensitization (week 0) and then at 2, 6 and about 24 weeks after DPC sensitization. For TCR sequencing, blood came from about 28 alopecia patients at anywhere from one to four time points (pre-sensitization, 2, 6 and 24 weeks).

The intended sense of this specimen's time point label: patch test 1, 2 weeks after DPC sensitization. The treatment or condition label for this specimen denotes: therapeutic diphenylcyclopropenone sensitization with weekly scalp DPC. At each patch-test visit, blood was drawn before the patch test was applied. Eligible patients were aged 18 to 70, diagnosed with alopecia, deemed suitable for DPC therapy, and excluded if pregnant. Total RNA was extracted from unfractionated whole blood collected in Tempus Blood RNA tubes. The library was made by RACE. The sequencer listed for this sample is NextSeq 500. During library preparation, unique molecular identifiers were attached to individual cDNA molecules so that TCRs could be counted quantitatively and reproducibly. From each blood RNA sample, both TCR alpha and TCR beta chains were sequenced. In the authors' own workflow: Samples had a median of 95,638 TCRs, with a range from about 23,224 to 750,000. The Decombinator software suite was used to annotate the V, J and CDR3 of the TCR reads. For PS versus PT1 abundance plots, all samples were subsampled to the same number of TCRs (28,000). Expanded TCRs were defined as absent before sensitization and observed at least eight times at the 2-week time point. TCRdb reran the public reads through fastp at Q25 and MiXCR, keeping productive beta chains. Rows are combined by CDR3 protein, so each entry shows the most common genes and DNA. These V and J calls originate from TCRdb's pipeline instead of the authors' own analysis. The sample table holds under 200,000 distinct CDR3 sequences, of which more than 14% were seen once. In total, the top ten clones hold less than 2% of the sample.

Inclusive of the bounding cysteine and phenylalanine, the CDR3 is 17 residues long. The sequence is cut down to CDR3 DNA, 51 bases in frame from base 1. At the junction V is shortened by 5 bases and J by 4 bases, with 21 bases in between. Overall results and qualifications from the work: After repeated subsampling, the strength of the expansion versus patch-test correlation and the threshold at which it became significant changed. The number of PT1 expanded TCRs positively correlated with patch test score, significant at thresholds 8, 16 and 32 but not 4. All patients had alopecia, a presumed autoimmune disease, so their immune response might differ from that of healthy individuals. No change with DPC sensitization was found in the number of TCRs above 1 in 1000 frequency, and no evidence of global repertoire structure alterations was found. Compared with pre-sensitization or healthy control sets, expanded TCRs formed significantly more large CDR3 similarity clusters, which is consistent with antigen-driven responses.

On this clonotype: There is no known antigen for this receptor. Per-base qualities were not stored, and no clone one base away is much larger.

The V and J genes are TRBV12-3 or TRBV12-4 and TRBJ1-5; perhaps TRBD1 is the D gene, with 6 bases matching. The TCR comes from a woman aged 30 to 39 with alopecia areata. Some clones in this sample may be carry-over from other donors' samples. Specimen: whole blood, collected in connection with sensitization to the hapten diphenylcyclopropenone (DPC). The DNA is as follows: TGTGCCAGCAGTCCTCCGGGCGGCAGGGGTGGAAATCAGCCCCAGCATTTT. It encodes CASSPPGGRGGNQPQHF.